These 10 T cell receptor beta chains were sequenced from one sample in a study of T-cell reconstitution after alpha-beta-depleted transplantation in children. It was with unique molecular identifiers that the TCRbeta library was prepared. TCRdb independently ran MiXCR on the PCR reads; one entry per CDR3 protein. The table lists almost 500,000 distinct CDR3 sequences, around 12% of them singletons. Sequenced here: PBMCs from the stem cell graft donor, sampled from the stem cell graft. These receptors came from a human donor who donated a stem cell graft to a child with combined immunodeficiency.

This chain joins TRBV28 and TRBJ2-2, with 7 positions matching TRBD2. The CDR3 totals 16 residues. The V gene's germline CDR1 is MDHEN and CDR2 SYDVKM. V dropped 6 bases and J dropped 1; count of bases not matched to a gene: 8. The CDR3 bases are TGTGCCAGCAGGATAGTCGCGGGGGTGAACACCGGGGAGCTGTTTTTT. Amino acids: CASRIVAGVNTGELFF.

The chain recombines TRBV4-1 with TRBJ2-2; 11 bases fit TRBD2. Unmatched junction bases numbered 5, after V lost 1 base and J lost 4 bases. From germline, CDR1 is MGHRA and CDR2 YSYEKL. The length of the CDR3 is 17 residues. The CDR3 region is CASSQARLAGLTGELFF. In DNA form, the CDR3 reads TGCGCCAGCAGCCAAGCCCGACTAGCGGGACTCACCGGGGAGCTGTTTTTT.

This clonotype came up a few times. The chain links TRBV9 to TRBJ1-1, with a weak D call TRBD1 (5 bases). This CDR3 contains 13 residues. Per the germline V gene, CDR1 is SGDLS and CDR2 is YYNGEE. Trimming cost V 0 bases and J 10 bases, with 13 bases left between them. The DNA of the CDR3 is TGTGCCAGCAGCGTAGCGTCGCAGGGCCCAGCTTTCTTT. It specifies CASSVASQGPAFF.

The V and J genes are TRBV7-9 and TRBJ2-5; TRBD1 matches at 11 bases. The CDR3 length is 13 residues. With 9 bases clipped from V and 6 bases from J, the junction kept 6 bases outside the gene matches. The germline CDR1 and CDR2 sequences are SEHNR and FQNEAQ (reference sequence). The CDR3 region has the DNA TGTGCCAGGGGAGGACAGGGGGCGAAGACCCAGTACTTC. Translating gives CARGGQGAKTQYF. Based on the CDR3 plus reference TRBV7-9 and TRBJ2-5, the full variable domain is DTGVSQNPRHKITKRGQNVTFRCDPISEHNRLYWYRQTLGQGPEFLTYFQNEAQLEKSRLLSDRFSAERPKGSFSTLEIQRTEQGDSAMYLCARGGQGAKTQYFGPGTRLLVL.

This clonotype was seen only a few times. CDR3 nucleotides: TGTGCCAGCAGCTTACCCCTCGGACAGGCCTCGAACACCGGGGAGCTGTTTTTT. Translated: CASSLPLGQASNTGELFF. V usage is TRBV11-1 and J usage is TRBJ2-2, with 7 bases identical to TRBD1. With 2 bases clipped from V and 0 bases from J, the junction kept 9 bases outside the gene matches. This CDR3 is 18 amino acids long. Germline CDR1 and CDR2: SGHAT and FQDESV (reference sequence).

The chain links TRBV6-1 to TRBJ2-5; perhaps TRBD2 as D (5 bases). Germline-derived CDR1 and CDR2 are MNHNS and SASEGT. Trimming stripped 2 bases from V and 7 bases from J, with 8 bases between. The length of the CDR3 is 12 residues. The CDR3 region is CASSEPGVTQYF. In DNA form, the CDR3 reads TGTGCCAGCAGTGAACCCGGGGTGACCCAGTACTTC.

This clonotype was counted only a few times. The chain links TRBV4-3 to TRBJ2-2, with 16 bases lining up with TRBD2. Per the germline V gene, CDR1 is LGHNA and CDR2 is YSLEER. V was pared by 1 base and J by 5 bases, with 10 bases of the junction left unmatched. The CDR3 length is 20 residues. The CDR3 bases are TGCGCCAGCAGCCAAGTTACGGGGGGACTAGCGGGAGGGCCAACCGGGGAGCTGTTTTTT. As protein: CASSQVTGGLAGGPTGELFF.

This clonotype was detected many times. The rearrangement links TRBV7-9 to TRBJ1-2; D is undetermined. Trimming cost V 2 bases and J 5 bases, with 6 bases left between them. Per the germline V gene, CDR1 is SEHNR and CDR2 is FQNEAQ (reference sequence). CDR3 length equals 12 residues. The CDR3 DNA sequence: TGTGCCAGCAGCTTATACAGTTATGGCTACACCTTC. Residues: CASSLYSYGYTF.

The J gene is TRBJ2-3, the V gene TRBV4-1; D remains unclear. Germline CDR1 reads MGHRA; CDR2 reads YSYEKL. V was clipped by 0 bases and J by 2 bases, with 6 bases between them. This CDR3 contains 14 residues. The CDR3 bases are TGCGCCAGCAGCCAAGATGGGGTCACAGATACGCAGTATTTT. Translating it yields CASSQDGVTDTQYF.

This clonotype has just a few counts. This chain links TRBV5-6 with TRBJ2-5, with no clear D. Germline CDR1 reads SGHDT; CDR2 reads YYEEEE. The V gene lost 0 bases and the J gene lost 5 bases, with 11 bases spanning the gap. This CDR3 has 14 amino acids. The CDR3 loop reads CASSLVRSAETQYF. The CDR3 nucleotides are TGTGCCAGCAGCTTGGTTAGGAGTGCTGAGACCCAGTACTTC.